The 19 T cell receptor beta chains below come from one sample, sequenced in a study of blood T cell repertoires in COVID-19 (dated by TCRdb to the early 2020s). Libraries were prepared through the immunoSEQ multiplex PCR assay. TCRdb limited this immuneACCESS table to in-frame rearrangements with V and J called. A share of clones is missing; checked studies link under half to unresolved V genes, and the rest is unexplained. In this sample the table shows about 89,000 clones, more than 60% of which occur a single time. The ten largest clones represent about half of the sample. The sample taken for sequencing was peripheral blood. Every receptor here comes from a human donor in a cohort sampled during active COVID-19.

The CDR3 DNA reads as TGTGCCAGCAGTCTGAGACGGGACGGGAGCAGGGCCCTCCACTTT. Protein: CASSLRRDGSRALHF. The rearrangement links TRBV28 to TRBJ1-6; tentatively, D is TRBD1 (5 bases). This CDR3 has 15 residues. Germline V lookup: CDR1 MDHEN, CDR2 SYDVKM. The V gene lost 5 bases and the J gene lost 14 bases, with 22 bases spanning the gap.

The chain recombines TRBV28 with TRBJ2-5; 8 positions agree with TRBD2. The germline CDR1 and CDR2 sequences are MDHEN and SYDVKM. The CDR3 is 14 amino acids. J gave up 1 base and V 7 bases, and 5 bases lay outside the gene matches. The CDR3 reads CASITSGVQETQYF. The CDR3 DNA is TGTGCCAGCATCACTAGCGGTGTCCAAGAGACCCAGTACTTC. The complete variable domain, with remaining parts taken from reference TRBV28 and TRBJ2-5, reads DVKVTQSSRYLVKRTGEKVFLECVQDMDHENMFWYRQDPGLGLRLIYFSYDVKMKEKGDIPEGYSVSREKKERFSLILESASTNQTSMYLCASITSGVQETQYFGPGTRLLVL.

On this clone: The junction and the germline gene differ at one end; a read error may be behind it. The V gene is TRBV11-2, the J gene TRBJ2-1, with 13 bases matching TRBD2. CDR1 is SGHAT, CDR2 FQNNGV, per germline. This CDR3 comprises 14 residues. This chain's CDR3 is CASSLVGTSGALVF. DNA of the CDR3: TGTGCCAGCAGCTTAGTCGGGACTAGCGGGGCCCTAGTCTTC.

This chain uses TRBV7-2 with TRBJ1-3; D not resolved. There are 15 residues in the CDR3. CDR1 and CDR2 (germline): SGHTA, FQGNSA. The germline V and J ends were trimmed by 1 base and 3 bases, with 10 bases remaining between them. The CDR3 here is CASSLGVTIGNTIYF. CDR3 DNA: TGTGCCAGCAGCTTAGGAGTGACTATTGGAAACACCATATATTTT.

The rearrangement links TRBV14 to TRBJ2-5; D is ambiguous. This CDR3 contains 13 residues. V lost 1 base and J 5 bases, leaving 8 bases between the germline ends. Germline-derived CDR1 and CDR2 are SGHDN and FVKESK. CDR3 sequence reads: CASSQGLRETQYF. In DNA form, the CDR3 reads TGTGCCAGCAGCCAAGGACTTCGGGAGACCCAGTACTTC.

The rearrangement joins TRBV18 to TRBJ2-1, with D unresolved. The CDR3 length is 12 residues. V was clipped by 3 bases and J by 6 bases, with 6 bases between them. Germline CDR1 reads KGHSH; CDR2 reads LQKENI. CDR3 sequence reads: CASSPASNEQFF. The CDR3, as DNA: TGTGCCAGCTCACCGGCCTCCAATGAGCAGTTCTTC.

The chain links TRBV11-1 to TRBJ2-7, with TRBD1 matching over 9 bases. The CDR3 has 14 amino acids. The V and J ends lost 5 bases and 2 bases, in that order; junction bases with no gene match: 4. CDR1 SGHAT and CDR2 FQDESV come from the germline V gene (reference sequence). The CDR3 reads CASSIDRGTYEQYF. CDR3 DNA sequence: TGTGCCAGCAGCATCGACAGGGGGACCTACGAGCAGTACTTC.

The chain carries TRBV27 and TRBJ2-1; 7 bases line up with TRBD2. V gave up 3 bases and J gave up 1 base; unmatched junction bases: 3. The CDR3 extends over 15 amino acids. The germline CDR1 and CDR2 sequences are MNHEY and SMNVEV (reference sequence). The CDR3 sequence: CASSFYGRSYNEQFF. The CDR3, as DNA: TGTGCCAGCAGTTTCTACGGGAGGTCCTACAATGAGCAGTTCTTC.

The V call is TRBV7-8, the J call TRBJ1-6; 8 bases are a match to TRBD1. The CDR3 length is 15 residues. Germline V gene sequence: CDR1 SGHVS, CDR2 FQNEAQ. With V trimmed by 1 base and J by 7 bases, 3 bases remained unmatched. The CDR3 DNA follows: TGTGCCAGCAGCTTAGGGCAGGGGGCAAATTCACCCCTCCACTTT. This encodes CASSLGQGANSPLHF.

The chain joins TRBV29-1 to TRBJ2-7, with 12 bases that match TRBD2. Trimming cost V 6 bases and J 6 bases; bases outside gene matches: 6. Germline CDR1 SQVTM, CDR2 ANQGSEA. There are 13 residues in the CDR3. DNA for the CDR3: TGCAGCGTGTCTAGCGGGAGGGCCCTCGAGCAGTACTTC. This translates into CSVSSGRALEQYF.

V is TRBV5-6 and J is TRBJ1-4; TRBD1 might be the D (6 bases). V dropped 3 bases and J dropped 8 bases, with 8 bases sitting between them. Germline V lookup: CDR1 SGHDT, CDR2 YYEEEE. This CDR3 is 12 amino acids long. CDR3 in DNA: TGTGCCAGCAGCTGGGGGGGCGAAAAACTGTTTTTT. This translates into CASSWGGEKLFF.

The chain combines TRBV14 with TRBJ2-2, with D possibly TRBD2 on 5 matching bases. V was shortened by 0 bases and J by 6 bases, with 8 bases between the two germline ends. CDR1 and CDR2 from the germline V gene are SGHDN and FVKESK. This CDR3 spans 14 amino acids. CDR3 sequence reads: CASSQERVAGELFF. CDR3 nucleotide sequence: TGTGCCAGCAGCCAAGAGCGGGTTGCCGGGGAGCTGTTTTTT. Combining the CDR3 with reference TRBV14 and TRBJ2-2 gives the whole variable domain EAGVTQFPSHSVIEKGQTVTLRCDPISGHDNLYWYRRVMGKEIKFLLHFVKESKQDESGMPNNRFLAERTGGTYSTLKVQPAELEDSGVYFCASSQERVAGELFFGEGSRLTVL.

The J gene is TRBJ2-5, the V gene TRBV11-1; D might be TRBD1 (5 bases). The CDR3 has 13 amino acids. V gave up 6 bases and J gave up 2 bases, with 10 bases separating them. The germline V gene encodes CDR1 SGHAT and CDR2 FQDESV (reference sequence). The CDR3 DNA follows: TGTGCCAGCAGTTATTACAGGCAAGAGACCCAGTACTTC. Amino acids: CASSYYRQETQYF.

The chain couples TRBV6-2 or TRBV6-3 to TRBJ2-1; 10 bases map to TRBD2. Germline assignment: CDR1 MNHEY and CDR2 SVGEGT. Trimming cost V 5 bases and J 7 bases; bases outside gene matches: 5. The CDR3 spans 14 residues. CDR3 in amino acids: CASSGQLAGNEQFF. The DNA for the CDR3 is TGTGCCAGCAGTGGGCAACTAGCGGGAAATGAGCAGTTCTTC.

This chain connects TRBV5-1 to TRBJ2-1; 13 bases match TRBD2. The CDR3 consists of 15 residues. J gave up 8 bases and V 2 bases, and 4 bases lay outside the gene matches. The germline V gene has CDR1 SGHRS and CDR2 YFSETQ. The CDR3: CASSFGLAGAHEQFF. In nucleotides, the CDR3 is TGCGCCAGCAGCTTCGGACTAGCGGGAGCTCATGAGCAGTTCTTC.

The chain uses TRBV7-3 and TRBJ2-7; tentatively, D is TRBD1 (6 bases). The germline gives CDR1 SGHTA, CDR2 FQGTGA. CDR3 size: 13 residues. The ends were cut back, 5 bases at V and 4 bases at J, with 12 bases in the middle. The CDR3 loop reads CASSKDRKYEQYF. As DNA, the CDR3 is TGTGCCAGCAGCAAGGACAGAAAGTACGAGCAGTACTTC.

The chain carries TRBV5-4 and TRBJ1-5; D uncertain. CDR3 length equals 13 residues. Germline CDR1 reads SGHNT; CDR2 reads YYREEE (reference sequence). Trimming cost V 0 bases and J 7 bases, with 8 bases left between them. CDR3 DNA: TGTGCCAGCAGCTTGGGTCCGGGGCAGCCCCAGCATTTT. Encoded protein: CASSLGPGQPQHF.

This chain connects TRBV6-5 to TRBJ1-6; the match to TRBD1 covers 7 bases. The CDR3 spans 14 residues. V lost 3 bases, J lost 8 bases, and 4 bases stayed unmatched. Germline V gene lookup returns CDR1 MNHEY and CDR2 SVGAGI. CDR3 amino acids: CASSYKGADSPLHF. The CDR3 bases are TGTGCCAGCAGTTATAAGGGGGCCGATTCACCCCTCCACTTT.

The rearrangement links TRBV5-8 to TRBJ2-3; D is unclear. The ends were cut back, 4 bases at V and 1 base at J, with 7 bases in the middle. Germline CDR1 reads SGHTS; CDR2 reads YDEGEE. This CDR3 has 13 residues. Here the CDR3 reads CASSGQGTDTQYF. The CDR3 nucleotides read TGTGCCAGCAGCGGTCAGGGCACAGATACGCAGTATTTT. Combining the CDR3 with reference TRBV5-8 and TRBJ2-3 gives the whole variable domain EAGVTQSPTHLIKTRGQQATLRCSPISGHTSVYWYQQALGLGLQFLLWYDEGEERNRGNFPPRFSGRQFPNYSSELNVNALELEDSALYLCASSGQGTDTQYFGPGTRLTVL.